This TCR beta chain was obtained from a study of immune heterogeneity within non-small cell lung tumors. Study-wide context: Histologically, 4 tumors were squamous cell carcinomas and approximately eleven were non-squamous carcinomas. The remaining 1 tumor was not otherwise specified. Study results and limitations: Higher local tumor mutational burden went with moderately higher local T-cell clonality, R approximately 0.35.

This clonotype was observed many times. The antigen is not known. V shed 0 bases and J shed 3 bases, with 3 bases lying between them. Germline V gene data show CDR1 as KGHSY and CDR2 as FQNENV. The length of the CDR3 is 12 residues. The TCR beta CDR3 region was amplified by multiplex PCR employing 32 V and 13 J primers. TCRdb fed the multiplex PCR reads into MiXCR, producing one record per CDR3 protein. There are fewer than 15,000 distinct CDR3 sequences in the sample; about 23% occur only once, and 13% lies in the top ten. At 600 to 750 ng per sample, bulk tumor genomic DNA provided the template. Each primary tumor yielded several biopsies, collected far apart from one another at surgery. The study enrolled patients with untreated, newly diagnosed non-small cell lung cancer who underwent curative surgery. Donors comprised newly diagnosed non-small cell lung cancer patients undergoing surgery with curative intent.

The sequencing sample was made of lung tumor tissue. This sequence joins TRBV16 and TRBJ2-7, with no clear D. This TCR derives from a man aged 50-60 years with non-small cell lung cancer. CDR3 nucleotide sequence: TGTGCCAGCAGCCAATCCGGCTACGAGCAGTACTTC. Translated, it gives CASSQSGYEQYF.